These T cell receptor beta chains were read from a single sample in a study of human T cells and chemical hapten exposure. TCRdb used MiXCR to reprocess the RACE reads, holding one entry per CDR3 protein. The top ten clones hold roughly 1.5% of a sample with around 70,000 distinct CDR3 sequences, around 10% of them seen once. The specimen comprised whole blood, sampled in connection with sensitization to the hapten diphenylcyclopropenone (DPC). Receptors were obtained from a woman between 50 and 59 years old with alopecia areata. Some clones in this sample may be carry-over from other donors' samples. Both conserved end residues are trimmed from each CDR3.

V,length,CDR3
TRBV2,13,ASSAKQGFGIEAF
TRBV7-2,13,ASSLDGGSTDTQY
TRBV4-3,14,ASSQDRDFSTDTQY
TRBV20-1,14,SARGAGSSYQETQY
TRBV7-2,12,ASSSRYRNEKLF
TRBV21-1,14,ASSSFTPTGSCEQY
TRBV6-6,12,ASSYGRGRNEQF
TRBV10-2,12,ASRTGTANTEAF
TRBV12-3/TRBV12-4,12,ASSFLSNSDTQY
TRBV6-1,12,ACQTSATAATIY
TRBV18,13,ASSRDRAGGETQY
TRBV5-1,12,ASSAGDRDTEAF
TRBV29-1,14,SASGTGMGSGNTIY
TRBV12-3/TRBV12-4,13,ASSLGEQRAYEQY
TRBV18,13,ASSPWREYNSPLH
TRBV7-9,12,ASSDGTDQETQY
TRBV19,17,ASSISGLAGAPPYNEQF
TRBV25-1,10,ASSSRRTEAF